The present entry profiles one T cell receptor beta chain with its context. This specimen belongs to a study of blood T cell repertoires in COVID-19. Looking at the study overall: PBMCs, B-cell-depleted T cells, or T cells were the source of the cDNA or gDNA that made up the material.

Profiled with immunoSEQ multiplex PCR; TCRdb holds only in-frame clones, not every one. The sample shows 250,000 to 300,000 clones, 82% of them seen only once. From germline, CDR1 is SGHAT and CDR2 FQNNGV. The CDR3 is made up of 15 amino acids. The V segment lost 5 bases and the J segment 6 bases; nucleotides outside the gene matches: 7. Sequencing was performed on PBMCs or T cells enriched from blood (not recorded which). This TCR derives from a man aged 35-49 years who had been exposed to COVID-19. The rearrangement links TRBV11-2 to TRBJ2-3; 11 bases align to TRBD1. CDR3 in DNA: TGTGCCAGCAGCCCGGACAGGGGGCCTTTGGATACGCAGTATTTT. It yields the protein CASSPDRGPLDTQYF.